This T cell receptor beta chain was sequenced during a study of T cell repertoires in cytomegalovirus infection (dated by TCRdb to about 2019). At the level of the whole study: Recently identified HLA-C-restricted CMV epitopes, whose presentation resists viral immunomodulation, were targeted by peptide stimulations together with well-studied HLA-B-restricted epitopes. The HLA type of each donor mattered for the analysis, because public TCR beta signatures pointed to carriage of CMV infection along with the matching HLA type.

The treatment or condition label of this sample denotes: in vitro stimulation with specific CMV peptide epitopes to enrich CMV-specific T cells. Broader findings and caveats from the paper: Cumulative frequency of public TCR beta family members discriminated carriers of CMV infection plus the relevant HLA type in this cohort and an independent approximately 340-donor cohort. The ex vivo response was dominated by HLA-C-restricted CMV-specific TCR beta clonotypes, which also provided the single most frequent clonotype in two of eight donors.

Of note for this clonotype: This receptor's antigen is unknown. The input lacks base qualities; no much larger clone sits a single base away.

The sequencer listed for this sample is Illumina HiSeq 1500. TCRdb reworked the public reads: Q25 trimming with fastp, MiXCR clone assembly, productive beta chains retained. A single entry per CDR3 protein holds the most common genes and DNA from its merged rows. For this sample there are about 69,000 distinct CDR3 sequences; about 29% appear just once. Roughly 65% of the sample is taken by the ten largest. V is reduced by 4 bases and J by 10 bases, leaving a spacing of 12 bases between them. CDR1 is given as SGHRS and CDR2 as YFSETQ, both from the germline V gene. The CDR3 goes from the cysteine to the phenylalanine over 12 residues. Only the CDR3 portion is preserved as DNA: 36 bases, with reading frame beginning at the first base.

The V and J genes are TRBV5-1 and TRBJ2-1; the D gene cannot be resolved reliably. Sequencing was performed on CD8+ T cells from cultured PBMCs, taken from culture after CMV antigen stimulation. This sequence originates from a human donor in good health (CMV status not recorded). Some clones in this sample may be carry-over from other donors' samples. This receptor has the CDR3 CASSGRRREQFF. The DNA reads TGCGCCAGCAGCGGTCGGCGGCGGGAGCAGTTCTTC. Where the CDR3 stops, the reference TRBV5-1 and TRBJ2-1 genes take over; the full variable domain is KAGVTQTPRYLIKTRGQQVTLSCSPISGHRSVSWYQQTPGQGLQFLFEYFSETQRNKGNFPGRFSGRQFSNSRSEMNVSTLELGDSALYLCASSGRRREQFFGPGTRLTVL.